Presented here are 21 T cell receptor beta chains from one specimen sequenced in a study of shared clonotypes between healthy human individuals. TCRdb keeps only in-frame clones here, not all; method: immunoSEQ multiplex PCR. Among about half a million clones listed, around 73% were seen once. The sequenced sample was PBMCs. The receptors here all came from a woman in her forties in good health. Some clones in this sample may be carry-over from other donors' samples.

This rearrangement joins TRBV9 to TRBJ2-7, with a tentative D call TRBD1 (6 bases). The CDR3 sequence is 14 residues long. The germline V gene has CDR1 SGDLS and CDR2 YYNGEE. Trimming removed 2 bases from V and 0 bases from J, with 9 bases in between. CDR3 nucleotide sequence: TGTGCCAGCAGCGTCGAGGGACACTCCTACGAGCAGTACTTC. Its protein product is CASSVEGHSYEQYF.

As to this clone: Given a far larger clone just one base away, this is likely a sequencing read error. As DNA, the CDR3 is TGTACCAGCAGCTTAGGGGCAGGGAGTGAGCAGTTCTTC. This sequence encodes CTSSLGAGSEQFF. The chain is built from TRBV7-7 and TRBJ2-1; either TRBD1 or TRBD2 may fit D (5 bases each). The CDR3 contains 13 residues. Germline lookup yields CDR1 SSHAT and CDR2 FNYEAQ (reference sequence).

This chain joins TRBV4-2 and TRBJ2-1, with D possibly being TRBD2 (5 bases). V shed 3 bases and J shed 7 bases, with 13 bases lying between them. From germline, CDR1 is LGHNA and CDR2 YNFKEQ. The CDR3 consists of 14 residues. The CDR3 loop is CASSHPGKENEQFF. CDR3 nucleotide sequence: TGTGCCAGCAGCCACCCGGGGAAGGAGAATGAGCAGTTCTTC.

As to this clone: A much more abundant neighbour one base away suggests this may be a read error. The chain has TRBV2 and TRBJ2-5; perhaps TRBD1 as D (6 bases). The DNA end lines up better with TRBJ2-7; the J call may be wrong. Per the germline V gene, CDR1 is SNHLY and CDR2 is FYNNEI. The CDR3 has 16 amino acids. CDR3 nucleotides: TGTGCCGGCAGTGAATCTCATCCACAGGGTTCCTACGAGCAGTACTTC. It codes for CAGSESHPQGSYEQYF.

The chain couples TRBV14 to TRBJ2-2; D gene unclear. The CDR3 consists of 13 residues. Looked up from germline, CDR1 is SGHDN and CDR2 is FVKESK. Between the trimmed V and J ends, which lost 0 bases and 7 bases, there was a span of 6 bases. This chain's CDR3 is CASSQEHGGELFF. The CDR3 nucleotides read TGTGCCAGCAGCCAAGAGCATGGCGGGGAGCTGTTTTTT.

The CDR3 coding sequence is TGTGCCAGTAGTATCATTCAGAGAAGTGGCTACACCTTC. As protein: CASSIIQRSGYTF. The chain is built from TRBV19 and TRBJ1-2; D is unresolved. Germline CDR1 reads LNHDA; CDR2 reads SQIVND (reference sequence). Trimming removed 3 bases from V and 7 bases from J, with 12 bases in between. The CDR3 is made up of 13 amino acids.

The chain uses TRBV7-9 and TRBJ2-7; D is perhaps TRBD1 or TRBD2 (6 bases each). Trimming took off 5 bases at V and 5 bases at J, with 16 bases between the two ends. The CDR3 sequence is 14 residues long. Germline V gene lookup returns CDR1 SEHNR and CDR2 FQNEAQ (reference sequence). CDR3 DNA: TGTGCCAGCAGCCTAAGAGGGGGGCAGGACGAGCAGTACTTC. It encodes CASSLRGGQDEQYF. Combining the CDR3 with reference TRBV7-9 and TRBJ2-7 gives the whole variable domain DTGVSQNPRHKITKRGQNVTFRCDPISEHNRLYWYRQTLGQGPEFLTYFQNEAQLEKSRLLSDRFSAERPKGSFSTLEIQRTEQGDSAMYLCASSLRGGQDEQYFGPGTRLTVT.

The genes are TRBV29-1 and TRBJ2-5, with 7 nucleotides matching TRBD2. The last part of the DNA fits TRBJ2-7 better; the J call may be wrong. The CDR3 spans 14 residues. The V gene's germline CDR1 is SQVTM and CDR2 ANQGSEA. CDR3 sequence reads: CSVGLGRDYDEQYF. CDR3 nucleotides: TGCAGCGTTGGCCTAGGCCGGGACTACGACGAGCAGTACTTC.

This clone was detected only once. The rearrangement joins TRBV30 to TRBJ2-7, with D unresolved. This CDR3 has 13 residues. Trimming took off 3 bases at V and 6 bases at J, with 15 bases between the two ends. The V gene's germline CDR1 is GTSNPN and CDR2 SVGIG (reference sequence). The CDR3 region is CAWSGLLVAEQYF. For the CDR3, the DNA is TGTGCCTGGAGCGGTTTATTGGTGGCCGAGCAGTACTTC. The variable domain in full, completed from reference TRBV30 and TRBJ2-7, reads SQTIHQWPATLVQPVGSPLSLECTVEGTSNPNLYWYRQAAGRGLQLLFYSVGIGQISSEVPQNLSASRPQDRQFILSSKKLLLSDSGFYLCAWSGLLVAEQYFGPGTRLTVT.

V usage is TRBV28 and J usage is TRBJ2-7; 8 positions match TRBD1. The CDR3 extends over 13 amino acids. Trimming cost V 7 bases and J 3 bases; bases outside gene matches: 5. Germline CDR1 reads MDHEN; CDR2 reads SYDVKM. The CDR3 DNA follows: TGTGCCAGCAACCTGGGACAGGACTACGAGCAGTACTTC. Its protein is CASNLGQDYEQYF.

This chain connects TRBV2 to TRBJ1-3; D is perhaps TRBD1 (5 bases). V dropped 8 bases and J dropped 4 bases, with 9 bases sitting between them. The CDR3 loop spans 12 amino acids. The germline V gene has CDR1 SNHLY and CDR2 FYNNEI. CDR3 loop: CASGPGGNTIYF. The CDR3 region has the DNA TGTGCCAGCGGGCCAGGGGGAAACACCATATATTTT.

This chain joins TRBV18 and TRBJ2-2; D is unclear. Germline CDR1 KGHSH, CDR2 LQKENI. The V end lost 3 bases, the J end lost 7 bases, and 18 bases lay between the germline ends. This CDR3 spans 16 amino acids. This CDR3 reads CASSPINGQGVGELFF. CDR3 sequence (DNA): TGTGCCAGCTCACCGATAAACGGCCAAGGTGTCGGGGAGCTGTTTTTT.

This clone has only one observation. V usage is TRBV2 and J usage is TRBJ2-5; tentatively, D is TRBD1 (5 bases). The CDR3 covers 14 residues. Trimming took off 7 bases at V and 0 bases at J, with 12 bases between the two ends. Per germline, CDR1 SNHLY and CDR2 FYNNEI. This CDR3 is CASKGDGDQETQYF. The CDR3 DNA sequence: TGTGCCAGCAAAGGGGATGGTGACCAAGAGACCCAGTACTTC.

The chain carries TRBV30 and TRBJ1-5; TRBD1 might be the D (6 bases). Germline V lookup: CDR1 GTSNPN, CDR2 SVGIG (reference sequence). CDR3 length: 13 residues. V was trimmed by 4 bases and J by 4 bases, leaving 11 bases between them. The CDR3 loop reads CAWTRGRNQPQHF. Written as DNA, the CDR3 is TGTGCCTGGACCAGGGGAAGGAATCAGCCCCAGCATTTT.

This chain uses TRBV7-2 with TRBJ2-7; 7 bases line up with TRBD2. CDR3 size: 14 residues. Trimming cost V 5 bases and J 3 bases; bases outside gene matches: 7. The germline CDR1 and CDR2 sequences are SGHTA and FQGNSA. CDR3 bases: TGTGCCAGCAGCCCCGGGACTACCTACTACGAGCAGTACTTC. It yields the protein CASSPGTTYYEQYF.

CDR3 in amino acids: CASSPGTWDTEAFF. In DNA, the CDR3 is TGTGCCAGCAGCCCCGGGACCTGGGACACTGAAGCTTTCTTT. This rearrangement joins TRBV7-9 to TRBJ1-1, with D possibly matching TRBD1 (5 bases). Germline values: CDR1 SEHNR, CDR2 FQNEAQ (reference sequence). The CDR3 loop spans 14 amino acids. V was cut by 5 bases and J by 3 bases, with 13 bases left in between.

Written as DNA, the CDR3 is TGCGCCAGCAGTCATGAGGCTTTCTTT. Translating gives CASSHEAFF. The rearrangement uses TRBV23-1 and TRBJ1-1, with D hard to call. TRBV23-1 is placed among ORFs of uncertain function. V was trimmed by 3 bases and J by 11 bases, leaving 4 bases between them. This CDR3 contains 9 residues.

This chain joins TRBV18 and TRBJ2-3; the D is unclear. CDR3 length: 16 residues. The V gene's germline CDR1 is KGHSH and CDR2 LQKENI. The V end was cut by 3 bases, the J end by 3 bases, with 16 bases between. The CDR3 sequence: CASSPTSGVGTDTQYF. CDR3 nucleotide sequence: TGTGCCAGCTCACCGACCAGTGGGGTTGGGACAGATACGCAGTATTTT.

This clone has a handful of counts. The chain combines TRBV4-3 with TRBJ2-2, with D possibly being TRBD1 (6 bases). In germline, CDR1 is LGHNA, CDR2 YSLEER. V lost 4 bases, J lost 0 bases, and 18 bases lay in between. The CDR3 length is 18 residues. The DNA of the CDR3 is TGCGCCAGCAGCCTCCGACCAACAGGGCTGTCGAACACCGGGGAGCTGTTTTTT. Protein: CASSLRPTGLSNTGELFF.

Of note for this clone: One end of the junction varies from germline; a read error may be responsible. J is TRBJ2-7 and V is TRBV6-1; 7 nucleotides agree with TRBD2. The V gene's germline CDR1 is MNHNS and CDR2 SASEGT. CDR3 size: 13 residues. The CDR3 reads CASREAGLNEQYF. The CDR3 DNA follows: TGTGCCAGCAGGGAAGCGGGACTTAACGAGCAGTACTTC.

CDR3 amino acids: CASSYLWTSGSNEQFF. CDR3 coding DNA: TGTGCCAGCAGTTACCTCTGGACTAGCGGGAGTAATGAGCAGTTCTTC. The rearrangement uses TRBV6-5 and TRBJ2-1, with 13 bases aligning to TRBD2. The CDR3 has 16 amino acids. J gave up 7 bases and V 2 bases, and 5 bases lay outside the gene matches. Per the germline V gene, CDR1 is MNHEY and CDR2 is SVGAGI.